A few counts support the clone carrying this TCR beta chain. Its antigen is as yet unknown. CDR3 length: 14 amino acids. In germline, CDR1 is MDHEN, CDR2 SYDVKM. Trimming left V 9 bases short and J 4 bases short, with 13 bases between. The sample is drawn from a study of cytomegalovirus exposure and HLA in healthy donors. Whole-study results and caveats: Prior analysis indicated that the majority of TCR beta V segments exhibited productivity approximately 90% or approximately 30% of the time. By a later analysis, the bulk of CMV-associated TCR beta chains appeared HLA-restricted. A later analysis, which compared TCR beta chains of equal frequency, found the HLA-associated ones more clonally expanded.

PCR was performed using 60 Vbeta and 13 Jbeta primers. Method: immunoSEQ multiplex PCR; TCRdb's copy keeps in-frame clones and lacks some. The data show roughly 130,000 clones, with approximately 8.7% seen just once and about 5.5% held by the top ten. This receptor was obtained from a man aged 35 to 55 in good health and CMV-seronegative. Source material: PBMCs. V gene TRBV28 combines with J gene TRBJ1-6, with D maybe TRBD1 (6 bases). The CDR3 DNA reads as TGTGCCAGTGTCCGGGACACTTATAATTCACCCCTCCACTTT. Protein sequence: CASVRDTYNSPLHF.